Following are 22 T cell receptor beta chains from one sample sequenced in a study of T cells in Graves' hyperthyroidism and ophthalmopathy. Amplified TCR beta CDR3 regions derived from RNA transcripts. The primer set for the first-round RT-PCR of the TCR CDR3 was HTBI. TCRdb passed the multiplex PCR reads through MiXCR, listing each CDR3 protein once. This sample has roughly 500,000 distinct CDR3 sequences, with around 50% found just once. The sample taken for sequencing was peripheral blood or thyroid tissue (not recorded which). These receptors originate from an adult woman with Graves' disease, either hyperthyroidism or ophthalmopathy (not recorded which).

The chain joins TRBV29-1 to TRBJ1-3; D gene ambiguous. The V end lost 4 bases, the J end lost 2 bases, and 9 bases lay between the germline ends. Germline loops: CDR1 SQVTM, CDR2 ANQGSEA. This CDR3 contains 13 residues. DNA for the CDR3: TGCAGCGTTGGAACTAGAGCTGGAAACACCATATATTTT. This gives the protein CSVGTRAGNTIYF. The whole variable domain, remainder taken from reference TRBV29-1 and TRBJ1-3, is SAVISQKPSRDICQRGTSLTIQCQVDSQVTMMFWYRQQPGQSLTLIATANQGSEATYESGFVIDKFPISRPNLTFSTLTVSNMSPEDSSIYLCSVGTRAGNTIYFGEGSWLTVV.

This clonotype has just a few counts. V is TRBV7-9 and J is TRBJ2-3; D ambiguous. V was shortened by 1 base and J by 2 bases, with 4 bases between the two germline ends. Germline V gives CDR1 SEHNR, CDR2 FQNEAQ (reference sequence). This CDR3 has 13 amino acids. In DNA, the CDR3 is TGTGCCAGCAGCTTAGACTACACAGATACGCAGTATTTT. Encoded protein: CASSLDYTDTQYF.

This clonotype was seen ten or more times. The chain is built from TRBV7-2 and TRBJ2-7, with 15 nucleotides matching TRBD2. The CDR3 length is 16 residues. CDR1 SGHTA and CDR2 FQGNSA come from the germline V gene. The trim removed 2 bases at V and 12 bases at J, leaving 11 bases unmatched. CDR3 nucleotide sequence: TGTGCCAGCAGCTTAACCAGAGGACTAGCGGGAGGGCCCCTGTACTTC. It codes for CASSLTRGLAGGPLYF.

As to this clonotype: A clone one base away is much larger, so this may be a read error. The chain has TRBV7-2 and TRBJ1-2, with 7 nucleotides matching TRBD1. Looked up from germline, CDR1 is SGHTA and CDR2 is FQGNSA. With 5 bases clipped from V and 12 bases from J, the junction kept 15 bases outside the gene matches. The CDR3 is 14 residues long. The CDR3 region is CASSQPTQGGGHTF. As DNA, the CDR3 is TGTGCCAGCAGCCAACCGACCCAGGGGGGCGGCCACACCTTC.

The gene calls are TRBV24-1 and TRBJ2-1; D perhaps matches TRBD2 (6 bases). V dropped 4 bases and J dropped 8 bases, with 11 bases sitting between them. The germline V gene has CDR1 KGHDR and CDR2 SFDVKD. The CDR3 has 13 amino acids. In DNA form, the CDR3 reads TGTGCCACCAGTGACGGAGGGAAGTATGAGCAGTTCTTC. It specifies CATSDGGKYEQFF.

The rearrangement links TRBV24-1 to TRBJ2-5, with D hard to call. V lost 6 bases and J lost 2, with 9 bases in between. CDR1 is KGHDR, CDR2 SFDVKD, per germline. This CDR3 contains 13 residues. The CDR3: CATSSHGQETQYF. CDR3 DNA: TGTGCCACCAGTAGCCACGGGCAAGAGACCCAGTACTTC.

This clonotype was counted at least ten times. The V gene is TRBV2, the J gene TRBJ2-3; maybe TRBD1 (5 bases). Germline loops: CDR1 SNHLY, CDR2 FYNNEI. The CDR3 extends over 15 amino acids. Trimming left V 1 base short and J 4 bases short, with 12 bases between. This CDR3 is CASSEGVGPADTQYF. CDR3 in DNA: TGTGCCAGCAGTGAAGGTGTGGGGCCAGCAGATACGCAGTATTTT.

This clonotype was observed at least ten times. This chain joins TRBV7-9 and TRBJ2-7; 7 bases map to TRBD1. The CDR3 is 15 amino acids. The V and J ends lost 1 base and 5 bases, in that order; junction bases with no gene match: 8. Germline CDR1 reads SEHNR; CDR2 reads FQNEAQ (reference sequence). The CDR3 loop is CASSLDRQGNNEQYF. In nucleotides, the CDR3 is TGTGCCAGCAGCTTAGACAGACAGGGCAACAACGAGCAGTACTTC. Full variable domain (rest looked up from reference TRBV7-9 and TRBJ2-7): DTGVSQNPRHKITKRGQNVTFRCDPISEHNRLYWYRQTLGQGPEFLTYFQNEAQLEKSRLLSDRFSAERPKGSFSTLEIQRTEQGDSAMYLCASSLDRQGNNEQYFGPGTRLTVT.

This clonotype was picked up many times. The chain employs TRBV20-1 and TRBJ2-5; TRBD2 agrees at 8 bases. This CDR3 region has 14 residues. CDR1 is DFQATT, CDR2 SNEGSKA, per germline (reference sequence). V shed 2 bases and J 0 bases; nucleotides not matched to a gene: 2. CDR3 DNA: TGCAGTGCTAGACTAGCGGGCAACCAAGAGACCCAGTACTTC. Amino acids: CSARLAGNQETQYF.

This clonotype was detected only a few times. The chain recombines TRBV29-1 with TRBJ2-7; 7 bases are shared with TRBD1. In germline, CDR1 is SQVTM, CDR2 ANQGSEA. This CDR3 spans 12 amino acids. Germline trimming cut 7 bases from V and 7 bases from J; bases unmatched to any gene: 10. CDR3 region: CSAYRGTGEQYF. CDR3 bases: TGCAGCGCATACAGGGGAACCGGTGAGCAGTACTTC.

The chain recombines TRBV20-1 with TRBJ2-6; D might be TRBD2 (5 bases). This CDR3 spans 16 amino acids. Trimming left V 0 bases short and J 2 bases short, with 11 bases between. Germline V gives CDR1 DFQATT, CDR2 SNEGSKA (reference sequence). The CDR3 coding sequence is TGCAGTGCTAGAGATCAGTCGGGGACTGGGGCCAACGTCCTGACTTTC. Its protein is CSARDQSGTGANVLTF.

V usage is TRBV29-1 and J usage is TRBJ2-7; no firm D call. CDR3 length: 13 amino acids. V was pared by 8 bases and J by 2 bases, with 16 bases between. Germline-derived CDR1 and CDR2 are SQVTM and ANQGSEA. The DNA for the CDR3 is TGCAGCAGTGACCCGGGCTCTACCTACGAGCAGTACTTC. Translating gives CSSDPGSTYEQYF.

CDR3 loop: CASSQDRRNTEAFF. The DNA for the CDR3 is TGCGCCAGCAGCCAAGATAGGCGGAACACTGAAGCTTTCTTT. The chain has TRBV4-1 and TRBJ1-1; no reliable D call. In germline, CDR1 is MGHRA, CDR2 YSYEKL. The V end lost 0 bases, the J end lost 1 base, and 6 bases lay between the germline ends. The CDR3 length is 14 residues.

This clonotype was counted a single time. The V gene is TRBV7-2, the J gene TRBJ1-2; tentative D call: TRBD1 (5 bases). Between the trimmed V and J ends, which lost 3 bases and 5 bases, there was a span of 10 bases. The germline V gene encodes CDR1 SGHTA and CDR2 FQGNSA. This CDR3 comprises 13 residues. As DNA, the CDR3 is TGTGCCAGCAGCTTTGGGGCTCGATATGGCTACACCTTC. Translating gives CASSFGARYGYTF.

This clonotype came up many times. The V and J genes are TRBV19 and TRBJ1-6, with D possibly matching TRBD1 (5 bases). The CDR3 is 13 residues long. The germline V gene encodes CDR1 LNHDA and CDR2 SQIVND (reference sequence). V lost 8 bases, J lost 8 bases, and 13 bases lay in between. Here the CDR3 reads CASAYGADSPLHF. In nucleotides, the CDR3 is TGTGCCAGTGCCTACGGGGCGGATTCACCCCTCCACTTT.

This chain uses TRBV19 with TRBJ1-1; D remains unclear. Germline V gene data show CDR1 as LNHDA and CDR2 as SQIVND (reference sequence). V dropped 3 bases and J dropped 4 bases, with 6 bases sitting between them. CDR3 length equals 12 residues. The CDR3 DNA is TGTGCCAGTAGTATTAAGGGCACTGAAGCTTTCTTT. This encodes CASSIKGTEAFF.

This clonotype was seen a single time. The chain employs TRBV11-2 and TRBJ2-5, with a weak D call TRBD2 (6 bases). Germline V lookup: CDR1 SGHAT, CDR2 FQNNGV. V lost 5 bases and J 2 bases, leaving 15 bases between the germline ends. The CDR3 spans 15 residues. The CDR3 nucleotides read TGTGCCAGCAGCGGCTCCCTAGCGCGACAAGAGACCCAGTACTTC. Translated, it gives CASSGSLARQETQYF.

The V and J genes are TRBV25-1 and TRBJ2-7; no clear D gene. The germline V gene encodes CDR1 MGHDK and CDR2 SYGVNS. Trimming took off 4 bases at V and 6 bases at J, with 13 bases between the two ends. CDR3 length: 13 amino acids. CDR3 DNA sequence: TGTGCCAGCAGTGGAATCAAATCCGGCGAGCAGTACTTC. Translating it yields CASSGIKSGEQYF.

This chain uses TRBV20-1 with TRBJ1-5; perhaps TRBD1 as D (5 bases). Trimming stripped 4 bases from V and 7 bases from J, with 14 bases between. The CDR3 runs 13 residues. The germline V gene encodes CDR1 DFQATT and CDR2 SNEGSKA (reference sequence). The CDR3 here is CSAKTTGIQPQHF. Written as DNA, the CDR3 is TGCAGTGCTAAAACTACAGGTATACAGCCCCAGCATTTT.

This clonotype was observed once. The gene calls are TRBV10-3 and TRBJ1-6, with TRBD1 matching 8 bases. Germline-derived CDR1 and CDR2 are ENHRY and SYGVKD. This CDR3 spans 16 amino acids. V dropped 2 bases and J dropped 9; count of bases not matched to a gene: 9. The CDR3 spells CAISEGGQGFFSPLHF. The CDR3, as DNA: TGTGCCATCAGTGAGGGAGGACAGGGTTTCTTTTCACCCCTCCACTTT.

This clonotype was observed a few times. The V and J genes are TRBV20-1 and TRBJ1-6, with D maybe TRBD1 (5 bases). V gave up 6 bases and J gave up 7 bases, with 16 bases separating them. The CDR3 has 14 amino acids. Looked up from germline, CDR1 is DFQATT and CDR2 is SNEGSKA (reference sequence). CDR3 DNA: TGCAGTGCCAGCAGGGAGACACGGAATTCACCCCTCCACTTT. It translates to CSASRETRNSPLHF.

The chain joins TRBV9 to TRBJ1-2, with 8 positions matching TRBD1. Per germline, CDR1 SGDLS and CDR2 YYNGEE. The CDR3 runs 15 residues. With V trimmed by 4 bases and J by 8 bases, 13 bases remained unmatched. CDR3 coding DNA: TGTGCCAGCAGCCAGATGGGGACAGGCCATGGGGGCTACACCTTC. This sequence encodes CASSQMGTGHGGYTF.